The sequence of this T cell receptor (beta chain) was determined in a study of shared clonotypes between healthy human individuals. An assay was performed, and its level was deep. Original handling: Junction-only immunoSEQ data arrived without quality scores, meaning filtering differed. This table comes from immunoSEQ multiplex PCR, and its TCRdb copy is limited to in-frame clones, with some not included. The D gene and trimming were derived from the DNA, and the V and J assignments and clone size from that table. The profile shows about 600,000 clones, around 80% of them singletons. Healthy adults negative for HIV, lacking recent acute infections or vaccinations, served as donors. For unsorted samples, genomic DNA was extracted from around 86 million PBMCs. V lost 4 bases and J lost 3, with 21 bases in between. Germline CDR1 reads MDHEN; CDR2 reads SYDVKM. CDR3 length: 17 residues.

Sequencing input: PBMCs. This sequence joins TRBV28 and TRBJ1-1; a weak D match, TRBD1 (6 bases). The receptor's source is a woman aged 40 to 55 in good health. Some clones in this sample may be carry-over from other donors' samples. The CDR3 reads CASSYPPFRGRYTEAFF. CDR3 DNA: TGTGCCAGCAGTTATCCTCCCTTCAGGGGCAGGTACACTGAAGCTTTCTTT.